The clone carrying this TCR beta chain was seen ten or more times. Its antigen is unidentified. CDR3 regions were amplified by Arm-PCR using iRepertoire HTBI primers to build TCR beta libraries. TCRdb reanalysed the multiplex PCR reads using MiXCR and keeps one entry per CDR3 protein. The table lists 350,000 to 500,000 distinct CDR3 sequences, about 16% of them singletons. Time point reported: newly diagnosed GD, antithyroid drugs for less than 3 months. After RNA was extracted from PBMCs, the TCR library was made from it. The sample originates from a study of regulatory T cells in long-lasting Graves disease. Study overall: Antithyroid drugs had been given to newly diagnosed Graves' patients for under 3 months. Overall study results and limits: Persistent Graves' cases showed lower TCR diversity than newly diagnosed cases.

These data were likewise used in another study, on T cells in Graves' hyperthyroidism and ophthalmopathy.

The TCR was taken from a woman aged 25 to 39 with Graves disease. Here the sequenced sample was peripheral blood mononuclear cells (PBMCs), taken at new diagnosis, from a patient treated with antithyroid drugs.

The DNA for the CDR3 is TGTGCCAGCAGTCAGGGTTCTGTTTCCGACGAGCAGTACTTC. It codes for CASSQGSVSDEQYF. The chain links TRBV28 to TRBJ2-7, with D possibly matching TRBD1 (5 bases). Germline CDR1 reads MDHEN; CDR2 reads SYDVKM. The V end was cut by 5 bases, the J end by 5 bases, with 16 bases between. This CDR3 has 14 residues.